Sequencing of this T cell receptor (beta chain) was carried out in a study of identical twins. Healthy Caucasians were all of the donors. This clonotype appeared a few times. CDR3 length: 15 amino acids. Germline-derived CDR1 and CDR2 are SGHTA and FQGNSA. Trimming removed 3 bases from V and 4 bases from J; junction bases left unmatched: 7. Unique molecular identifiers were present on cDNA, and template switching added a universal primer site. TCRdb redid the calling of the 5' RACE reads with MiXCR, one entry per CDR3 protein. The sample lists roughly 1.6 million distinct CDR3 sequences, around a third occurring once.

The V gene is TRBV7-2, the J gene TRBJ2-3; 7 bases agree with TRBD1. This clonotype was sampled from a newborn girl in good health. Sequencing was done on a sample of cord blood. CDR3 coding DNA: TGTGCCAGCAGCTTCGTAAGGGGGCAACCAGATACGCAGTATTTT. Residues: CASSFVRGQPDTQYF.